This note documents a single TCR beta chain sequence. Its antigen remains unknown. The length of the CDR3 is 17 residues. Germline assignment: CDR1 LGHNA and CDR2 YSLEER. With 1 base clipped from V and 4 bases from J, the junction kept 8 bases outside the gene matches. The data belong to a study of cytomegalovirus exposure and HLA in healthy donors. The PCR employed 60 Vbeta primers together with 13 Jbeta primers. The table came from immunoSEQ multiplex PCR; TCRdb's copy has only in-frame clones and leaves some out. The sample lists about 140,000 clones, 55% to 80% seen once, with 1.3% in the top ten. Study-level results: The listing of fewer than 200 TCR beta chains classed them as cytomegalovirus-associated. When analyzed later, the rates of TCR association showed variation by HLA locus, with DRB1 the most and HLA-C the fewest.

The TCR sequence derives from a woman in her thirties or forties in good health and CMV-seronegative. Sequenced material: PBMCs. The V call is TRBV4-3, the J call TRBJ1-1, with 11 bases identical to TRBD1. CDR3 protein: CASSQGRTGGLSTEAFF. As DNA, the CDR3 is TGCGCCAGCAGCCAAGGTCGGACAGGGGGCTTGAGCACTGAAGCTTTCTTT.